This T cell receptor beta chain was sequenced for a study of OX40 agonist ivuxolimab in advanced cancers. At the level of the whole study: The costimulatory receptor OX40 (CD134) was targeted by ivuxolimab, a fully human IgG2 agonistic monoclonal antibody. Intravenous ivuxolimab was administered to patients every 2 weeks at six dose levels: 0.01, 0.1, 0.3, 1.5, 3 and 10 mg/kg. Of the roughly 51 patients in dose escalation, 19 had hepatocellular carcinoma, roughly 15 had melanoma, 9 had renal cell carcinoma and 9 had head and neck cancer. In the dose-escalation cohort, approximately 82% of patients were male, and the mean age was around 60 years, with a range of 23 to 79. Patients were allowed to have had prior anti-PD-1, anti-PD-L1 or anti-CTLA-4 therapy, and 30% to 40% of the dose-escalation patients had previously received checkpoint inhibitors. Three dose-escalation patients achieved partial responses, one with hepatocellular carcinoma and two with cutaneous melanoma. Peripheral TCRbeta sequencing aimed to test whether ivuxolimab altered TCR sequence diversity and caused clonal T-cell expansion. The monotherapy dose-escalation portion (N = 52 patients) of the phase I ivuxolimab trial is reported in the paper.

As regards this clone: The clone's antigen remains unknown. The sample holds no much larger clone one base away, and base qualities are not on file.

Paper-wide results and their limitations: After ivuxolimab, CD8+ T cells had more expanded clones than CD4+ T cells on average. At doses of 0.1 to 3.0 mg/kg, clonal expansion of both CD4+ and CD8+ T cells in blood was seen between baseline and week 6. The antigen specificity of the clonally expanded peripheral T cells was not determined. Low levels of normalized T-cell clonal expansion were also seen in some patients who did not respond. Partial responders in the 0.1-3.0 mg/kg groups had among the lowest normalized peripheral clonal expansion, especially among CD8+ T cells.

Patients with a history of autoimmune disease or receiving systemic immunosuppression were excluded from the trial. Peripheral blood for TCR sequencing was collected from all dose cohorts at baseline, on cycle 4 day 1, and on cycle 7 day 1. The samples were taken from a phase I, first-in-human, multicenter, open-label dose-escalation trial of ivuxolimab. Adults with locally advanced or metastatic melanoma, renal cell carcinoma, hepatocellular carcinoma or head and neck squamous cell carcinoma were enrolled in the trial. Before TCR sequencing, CD4+ T cells and CD8+ T cells were sorted from peripheral blood as separate populations. For sequencing of the TCRbeta CDR3 region, genomic DNA was extracted from the sorted cells. The immunoSEQ Assay was used to sequence the TCRbeta CDR3 regions. The clones in this table, taken by TCRdb from immuneACCESS, are in-frame only. Not every clone is retained; where verified, under half of the shortfall comes from an unresolved V gene, and the cause of the rest is unknown. The sample records tens of thousands of clones, roughly 80% of which are singletons. The top ten clones comprise approximately 0.4% of the sample.

CDR1 and CDR2 (SGHAT, FQDESV) derive from the germline V gene (reference sequence). The junction shows trimming of 3 bases on V and 6 bases on J, and the gene matches do not reach 7 bases of it. From the cysteine up to the phenylalanine, the CDR3 has a length of 14 residues. The sequence is cut down to CDR3 DNA, 42 bases in frame from base 1. The receptor was derived from an adult with an advanced solid tumor such as melanoma, head and neck, liver or kidney cancer. The V and J genes are TRBV11-1 and TRBJ2-5; TRBD2 lines up with 7 middle nucleotides. The sample in question was CD4+ or CD8+ T cells sorted from blood, obtained in a trial of the OX40 agonist ivuxolimab. Here is the DNA: TGTGCCAGCAGCTTTGGCGGGAGTTCCAAGACCCAGTACTTC. Its protein is CASSFGGSSKTQYF.